These 17 T cell receptor beta chains were sequenced from one sample in a study of blood T cells in healthy people across ages. The second PCR ran roughly 6 to 11 cycles with a sample-barcoded 5' primer and J-beta primers. TCRdb processed the 5' RACE reads anew with MiXCR; each CDR3 protein has one entry. The table has about 1 million distinct CDR3 sequences, more than 35% seen once. The sequencing sample was made of blood. The source is an older woman in good health.

The chain uses TRBV11-2 and TRBJ1-1; possible D gene TRBD1, 5 bases. CDR1 and CDR2 from the germline V gene are SGHAT and FQNNGV. Trimming left V 6 bases short and J 2 bases short, with 10 bases between. The CDR3 is 13 amino acids. The CDR3 DNA reads TGTGCCAGCAGAGCTACAGGAAACACTGAAGCTTTCTTT. Protein: CASRATGNTEAFF.

The chain recombines TRBV9 with TRBJ1-2; 10 nucleotides line up with TRBD1. The length of the CDR3 is 14 residues. Germline-derived CDR1 and CDR2 are SGDLS and YYNGEE. With 0 bases clipped from V and 7 bases from J, the junction kept 3 bases outside the gene matches. The CDR3 spells CASSVGQGAGGYTF. In nucleotides, the CDR3 is TGTGCCAGCAGCGTAGGACAGGGGGCTGGTGGCTACACCTTC.

V gene TRBV20-1 combines with J gene TRBJ2-7, with a possible D match to TRBD2 (6 bases). Trimming cost V 6 bases and J 3 bases, with 24 bases left between them. The CDR3 length is 16 residues. CDR1 DFQATT and CDR2 SNEGSKA come from the germline V gene (reference sequence). CDR3: CSASGSGGLSRYEQYF. The CDR3 region has the DNA TGCAGTGCGTCCGGATCTGGGGGACTCTCTCGCTACGAGCAGTACTTC.

Only one count was recorded for this clonotype. The chain couples TRBV12-3 or TRBV12-4 to TRBJ1-1; no firm D call. The CDR3 covers 14 residues. Trimming took off 3 bases at V and 5 bases at J, with 13 bases between the two ends. The CDR3 DNA is TGTGCCAGCAGTTTTAAGGCCTCGGGGACTGAAGCTTTCTTT. Encoded protein: CASSFKASGTEAFF.

This clonotype has only one observation. The CDR3 is CASSPRVGAGGEHEQFF. The CDR3, as DNA: TGTGCCAGCAGCCCCCGGGTAGGGGCTGGCGGGGAGCATGAGCAGTTCTTC. The V gene is TRBV3-1, the J gene TRBJ2-1, with D perhaps TRBD2 (6 bases). CDR3 length: 17 amino acids. Per the germline V gene, CDR1 is LGHDT and CDR2 is YNNKEL (reference sequence). V lost 4 bases, J lost 8 bases, and 24 bases lay in between.

This clonotype was recorded a few times. The chain recombines TRBV20-1 with TRBJ2-2, with 8 bases fitting TRBD2. There are 14 residues in the CDR3. Germline values: CDR1 DFQATT, CDR2 SNEGSKA (reference sequence). The V segment lost 8 bases and the J segment 3 bases; nucleotides outside the gene matches: 8. Written as DNA, the CDR3 is TGCAGTCCCGAAAAGCGGGAGTACACCGGGGAGCTGTTTTTT. This encodes CSPEKREYTGELFF.

This clonotype was detected only a few times. J is TRBJ2-1 and V is TRBV11-3, with D unclear. Trimming shortened V by 1 base and J by 10 bases, and 8 bases separated the two germline ends. There are 12 residues in the CDR3. Germline V gene data show CDR1 as SGHNT and CDR2 as YENEEA. Written as DNA, the CDR3 is TGTGCCAGCAGCTTAGGACCACAAGAGCAGTTCTTC. Translation: CASSLGPQEQFF.

Note on this clonotype: A read error may produce the germline difference seen at one junction end. The chain joins TRBV7-9 to TRBJ1-2, with D tentatively TRBD1 (6 bases). CDR1 and CDR2 (germline): SEHNR, FQNEAQ (reference sequence). The CDR3 covers 14 residues. The CDR3 region has the DNA TGTGCCAGCAGGGCAGGGTCAGGGGACTATGGCTACTCCTTC. It codes for CASRAGSGDYGYSF.

The CDR3 reads CASSFRTSESIYNEQFF. Written as DNA, the CDR3 is TGTGCCAGCAGTTTCCGGACTAGCGAGAGCATATACAATGAGCAGTTCTTC. The chain carries TRBV12-3 or TRBV12-4 and TRBJ2-1; 9 bases fit TRBD2. The V segment lost 3 bases and the J segment 4 bases; nucleotides outside the gene matches: 10. This CDR3 spans 17 amino acids.

Concerning this clonotype itself: This may be a read error, as it is one base from a much larger clone. The DNA of the CDR3 is TGCAGTGCTAGAGTGGCGGGGACTAGCGGTTATGAGCAGTTCTTC. Its translation: CSARVAGTSGYEQFF. The chain carries TRBV20-1 and TRBJ2-1; TRBD2 matches 11 bases. The V and J ends lost 1 base and 8 bases, in that order; junction bases with no gene match: 7. Germline V gives CDR1 DFQATT, CDR2 SNEGSKA (reference sequence). CDR3 length equals 15 residues.

The chain has TRBV2 and TRBJ2-5, with D possibly matching TRBD1 (6 bases). Trimming stripped 7 bases from V and 2 bases from J, with 11 bases between. This CDR3 has 13 residues. Germline V gene data show CDR1 as SNHLY and CDR2 as FYNNEI. CDR3 sequence reads: CASNLDRQETQYF. In nucleotides, the CDR3 is TGTGCCAGCAACTTGGACAGACAAGAGACCCAGTACTTC.

The chain is built from TRBV28 and TRBJ1-2; 8 bases map to TRBD1. From germline, CDR1 is MDHEN and CDR2 SYDVKM. Unmatched junction bases numbered 11, after V lost 8 bases and J lost 0 bases. CDR3 length: 16 amino acids. CDR3 nucleotide sequence: TGTGCCAGCCGAACGTCCCGACAGGGGCCTAACTATGGCTACACCTTC. Translation gives CASRTSRQGPNYGYTF.

J is TRBJ2-7 and V is TRBV30, with D unresolved. Germline V gene data show CDR1 as GTSNPN and CDR2 as SVGIG (reference sequence). The V gene lost 3 bases and the J gene lost 0 bases, with 6 bases spanning the gap. CDR3 size: 12 residues. In DNA form, the CDR3 reads TGTGCCTGGAGAGGAGTCTCCTACGAGCAGTACTTC. Translating it yields CAWRGVSYEQYF.

This chain uses TRBV7-9 with TRBJ1-4; the match to TRBD1 covers 7 bases. From germline, CDR1 is SEHNR and CDR2 FQNEAQ (reference sequence). V trimming: 5 bases; J trimming: 6 bases; junction bases outside the gene matches: 6. The length of the CDR3 is 14 residues. For the CDR3, the DNA is TGTGCCAGCAGCCCAGGGGGAAAGGATGAAAAACTGTTTTTT. It encodes CASSPGGKDEKLFF.

As regards this clonotype: One end of the junction varies from germline; a read error may be responsible. This chain's CDR3 is CTSSDREVYEQYF. In nucleotides, the CDR3 is TGTACCAGCAGTGACAGGGAGGTCTACGAGCAGTACTTC. V usage is TRBV2 and J usage is TRBJ2-7; D might be TRBD1 (7 bases). The germline V gene has CDR1 SNHLY and CDR2 FYNNEI. The CDR3 contains 13 residues.

This clonotype was counted between two and nine times. The chain employs TRBV9 and TRBJ2-5; weak D call: TRBD1 (5 bases). The CDR3 covers 15 residues. V was cut by 0 bases and J by 0 bases, with 9 bases left in between. From germline, CDR1 is SGDLS and CDR2 YYNGEE. The CDR3 here is CASSVDEGDQETQYF. The CDR3, as DNA: TGTGCCAGCAGCGTAGACGAAGGGGACCAAGAGACCCAGTACTTC.

In its sample, this clonotype was seen a few times. This rearrangement joins TRBV5-1 to TRBJ1-4; 7 bases are a match to TRBD1. Germline CDR1 is SGHRS and CDR2 is YFSETQ. Trimming removed 3 bases from V and 13 bases from J; junction bases left unmatched: 9. The CDR3 covers 13 residues. Here the CDR3 reads CASSSSGTVLLFF. The CDR3 DNA follows: TGCGCCAGCAGCTCGTCCGGGACAGTTTTACTGTTTTTT.